This TCR beta chain appears in the sequencing data of a study of T cells in Graves' hyperthyroidism and ophthalmopathy. Findings and caveats of the study: From stable hyperthyroidism, ophthalmopathy was separated by a 13 V-J model.

Researchers amplified the TCR beta CDR3 regions from RNA transcripts. TCR CDR3 underwent first-round RT-PCR with the HTBI primer set. TCRdb analysed the multiplex PCR reads with MiXCR anew, one entry per CDR3 protein. Of more than 300,000 distinct CDR3 sequences listed, around 20% are singletons. The study included ophthalmopathy patients with Clinical Activity Score at least 3, NOSPECS grade at least 4 and duration under 3 months. The CDR3 spans 14 residues. After removal of 5 bases from V and 7 bases from J, the junction contained 8 bases not matched to a gene. Germline assignment: CDR1 LNHDA and CDR2 SQIVND (reference sequence). Concerning this clonotype itself: No antigen is known for it.

What was sequenced was blood. The chain employs TRBV19 and TRBJ1-5; 7 bases map to TRBD1. The sequence was collected from a man aged 18-30 years with Graves' ophthalmopathy. This chain's CDR3 is CASSSDRWGQPQHF. DNA of the CDR3: TGTGCCAGTAGTTCGGACAGGTGGGGACAGCCCCAGCATTTT.